A single sample is the source of the 7 T cell receptor beta chains below, sequenced in a study of cytomegalovirus exposure and HLA in healthy donors. The PCR had 60 Vbeta and 13 Jbeta primers. TCRdb's copy holds only in-frame clones and misses some; the assay was immunoSEQ multiplex PCR. The repertoire has some 130,000 clones, roughly 78% of them found once; the top ten carry roughly 3.5%. The sample was PBMCs. These receptors originate from a male donor in good health and CMV-seronegative.

The rearrangement joins TRBV5-8 to TRBJ1-1, with D possibly TRBD1 on 5 matching bases. The V and J ends lost 4 bases and 3 bases respectively, with 19 bases between them. CDR3 length equals 16 residues. Germline CDR1 and CDR2: SGHTS and YDEGEE. The CDR3 DNA reads TGTGCCAGCAGCCTTCAGGGAGGGTCGGAGCACACTGAAGCTTTCTTT. Its protein product is CASSLQGGSEHTEAFF.

The chain combines TRBV5-1 with TRBJ1-4; D is possibly TRBD1 (6 bases). CDR1 SGHRS and CDR2 YFSETQ come from the germline V gene. Trimming stripped 0 bases from V and 6 bases from J, with 12 bases between. The CDR3 totals 15 residues. CDR3 sequence (DNA): TGCGCCAGCAGCTTGGGGGGGGGCCCGTATGAAAAACTGTTTTTT. Protein: CASSLGGGPYEKLFF.

CDR3 DNA: TGTGCCAGCAGCTTGTCCCGGACAGATGATTGGGAAAAACTGTTTTTT. Translating gives CASSLSRTDDWEKLFF. This chain links TRBV5-5 with TRBJ1-4; D is possibly TRBD1 (6 bases). The CDR3 runs 16 residues. Trimming stripped 1 base from V and 8 bases from J, with 18 bases between. CDR1 and CDR2 from the germline V gene are SGHKS and YYEKEE (reference sequence).

V usage is TRBV21-1 and J usage is TRBJ2-1; the table's D call, TRBD1, was not checked against the DNA. TRBV21-1 is a pseudogene. CDR3 size: 24 residues. The CDR3 sequence: CASSTTNRDRGGKISLPGAGEQFF. For the CDR3, the DNA is TGTGCCAGCAGCACTACTAACCGGGACAGGGGAGGAAAAATAAGCCTGCCGGGAGCAGGTGAGCAGTTCTTC.

V usage is TRBV5-6 and J usage is TRBJ2-5; 11 positions match TRBD1. The assigned J gene may be wrong: the sequence end matches TRBJ2-7 better. The CDR3 totals 16 residues. CDR1 SGHDT and CDR2 YYEEEE come from the germline V gene. The CDR3 sequence is CASSLPHGQGAGEQYF. The CDR3 DNA sequence: TGTGCCAGCAGCCTACCACACGGACAGGGGGCTGGCGAGCAGTACTTC.

The chain links TRBV27 to TRBJ2-3; D is uncertain. Trimming removed 3 bases at V and 0 bases at J, with 10 bases between. CDR1 is MNHEY, CDR2 SMNVEV, per germline (reference sequence). CDR3 size: 15 residues. The CDR3 region has the DNA TGTGCCAGCAGTTTCCTCGACTCTAGCACAGATACGCAGTATTTT. It codes for CASSFLDSSTDTQYF.

This sequence joins TRBV30 and TRBJ1-6, with D hard to call. V lost 5 bases, J lost 7 bases, and 12 bases lay in between. CDR1 GTSNPN and CDR2 SVGIG come from the germline V gene (reference sequence). The CDR3 is 13 amino acids. This CDR3 is CAWGAKVNSPLHF. Here the CDR3 DNA reads TGTGCCTGGGGAGCAAAGGTGAATTCACCCCTCCACTTT.